Listed below are T cell receptor beta chains from one sample, sequenced in a study of T cell repertoires in ileal Crohn's disease. Produced via immunoSEQ multiplex PCR; TCRdb's table is partial and in-frame only. The sample holds about 14,000 clones; roughly 82% are singletons and the top ten take roughly 6.2%. The sequenced material came from ileal tissue. The receptors originated from an adult with Crohn's disease. Both conserved end residues are trimmed from each CDR3.

V gene | CDR3 protein
TRBV6-1 | ASMTGSRETQY
TRBV4-1 | ASSQLPPRQGEPSYEQY
TRBV6-1 | ASRRDWLYSYEQY
TRBV29-1 | SVAPTNYGYT
TRBV28 | ASTDTSGRALDTQY
TRBV19 | ASSRRTGRSTDTQY
TRBV25-1 | ASSGDRVGYT
TRBV5-4 | ASSPGTGGFEQY
TRBV6-5 | ASRTRTGMNTEAF
TRBV7-9 | ASSSGSRAEAGNTGELF
TRBV18 | ASSPGSSYEQY